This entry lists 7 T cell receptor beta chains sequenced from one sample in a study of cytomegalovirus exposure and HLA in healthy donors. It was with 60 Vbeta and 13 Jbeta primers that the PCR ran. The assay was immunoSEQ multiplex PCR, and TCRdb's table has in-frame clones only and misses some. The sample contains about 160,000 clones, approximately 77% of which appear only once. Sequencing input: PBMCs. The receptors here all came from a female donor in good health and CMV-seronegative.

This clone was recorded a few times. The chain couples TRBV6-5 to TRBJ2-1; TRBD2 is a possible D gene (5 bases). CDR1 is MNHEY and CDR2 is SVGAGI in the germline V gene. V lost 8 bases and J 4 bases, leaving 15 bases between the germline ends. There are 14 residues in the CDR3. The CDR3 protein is CASGVATRYNEQFF. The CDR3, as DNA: TGTGCCAGCGGGGTAGCGACAAGATACAATGAGCAGTTCTTC.

The CDR3 DNA is TGTGCCAGCAGAACCGGAGGACAGGTCTCTGGCTACACCTTC. This gives the protein CASRTGGQVSGYTF. The J gene is TRBJ1-2, the V gene TRBV6-1; TRBD1 matches at 7 bases. After removal of 6 bases from V and 7 bases from J, the junction contained 11 bases not matched to a gene. CDR3 length equals 14 residues. Germline CDR1 MNHNS, CDR2 SASEGT.

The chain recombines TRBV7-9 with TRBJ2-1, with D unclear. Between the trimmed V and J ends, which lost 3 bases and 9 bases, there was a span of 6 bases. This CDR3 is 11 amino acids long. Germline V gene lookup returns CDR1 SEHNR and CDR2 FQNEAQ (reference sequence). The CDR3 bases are TGTGCCAGCAGCTTTAATCGTGAGCAGTTCTTC. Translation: CASSFNREQFF.

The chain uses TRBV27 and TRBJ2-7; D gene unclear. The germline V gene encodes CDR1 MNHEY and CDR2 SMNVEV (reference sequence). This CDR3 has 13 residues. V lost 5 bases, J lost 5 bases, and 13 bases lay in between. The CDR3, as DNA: TGTGCCAGCAGTGCGTTACAGAGCAACGAGCAGTACTTC. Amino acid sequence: CASSALQSNEQYF.

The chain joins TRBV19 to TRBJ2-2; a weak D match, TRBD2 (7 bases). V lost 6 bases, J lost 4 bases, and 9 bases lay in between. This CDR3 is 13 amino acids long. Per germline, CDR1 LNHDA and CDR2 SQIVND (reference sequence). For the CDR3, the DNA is TGTGCCAGTAGGGGGGGGGCCACCGGGGAGCTGTTTTTT. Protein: CASRGGATGELFF.

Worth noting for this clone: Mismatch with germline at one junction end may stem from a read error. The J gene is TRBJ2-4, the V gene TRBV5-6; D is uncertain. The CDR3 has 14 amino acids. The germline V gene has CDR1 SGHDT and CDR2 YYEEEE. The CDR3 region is CASSLGNAKNSQYF. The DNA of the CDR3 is TGTGCCAGCAGCTTGGGGAACGCCAAAAACAGTCAGTACTTC.

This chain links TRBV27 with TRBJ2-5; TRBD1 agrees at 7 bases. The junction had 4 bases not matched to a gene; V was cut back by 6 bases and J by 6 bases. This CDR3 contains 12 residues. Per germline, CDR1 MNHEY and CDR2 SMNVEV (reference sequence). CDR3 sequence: CASSDREKTQYF. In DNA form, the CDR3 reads TGTGCCAGCAGCGACAGGGAGAAGACCCAGTACTTC.